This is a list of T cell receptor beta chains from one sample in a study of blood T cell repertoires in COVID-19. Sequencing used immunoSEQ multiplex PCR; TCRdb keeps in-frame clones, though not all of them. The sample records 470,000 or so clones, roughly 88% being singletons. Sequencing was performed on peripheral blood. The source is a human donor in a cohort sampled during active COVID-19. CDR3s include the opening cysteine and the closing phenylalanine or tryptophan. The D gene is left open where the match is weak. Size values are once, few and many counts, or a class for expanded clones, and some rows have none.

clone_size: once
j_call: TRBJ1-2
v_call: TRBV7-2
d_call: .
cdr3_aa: CASSPPPYSPKGYTF
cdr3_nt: TGTGCCAGCAGCCCTCCCCCCTATTCCCCAAAGGGCTACACCTTC

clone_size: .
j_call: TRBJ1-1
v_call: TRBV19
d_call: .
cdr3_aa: CASSGRGTGRPTEAFF
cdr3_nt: TGTGCCAGTAGTGGCCGCGGCACCGGTAGACCCACTGAAGCTTTCTTT

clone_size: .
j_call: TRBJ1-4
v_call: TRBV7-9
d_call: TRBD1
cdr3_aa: CASSFVQGTNEKLFF
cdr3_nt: TGTGCCAGCAGCTTCGTACAGGGGACTAATGAAAAACTGTTTTTT

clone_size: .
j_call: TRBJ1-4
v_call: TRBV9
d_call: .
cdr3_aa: CASSPGGGLLFF
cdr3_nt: TGTGCCAGCAGCCCCGGGGGAGGTTTACTGTTTTTT

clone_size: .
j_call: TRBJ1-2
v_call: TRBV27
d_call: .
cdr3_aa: CASTRGGGNYGYTF
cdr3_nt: TGTGCCAGCACCCGGGGAGGAGGGAACTATGGCTACACCTTC

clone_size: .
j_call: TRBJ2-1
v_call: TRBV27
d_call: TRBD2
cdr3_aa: CASFRTSGYNEQFF
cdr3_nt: TGTGCCAGCTTCCGGACTAGCGGTTACAATGAGCAGTTCTTC

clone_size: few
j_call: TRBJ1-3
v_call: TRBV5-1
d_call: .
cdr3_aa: CATNYTGTTGNTIYF
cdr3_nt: TGCGCCACCAACTATACAGGTACGACCGGAAACACCATATATTTT

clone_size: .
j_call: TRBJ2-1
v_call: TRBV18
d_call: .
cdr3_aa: CASSPPLGQTYNEQFF
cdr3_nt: TGTGCCAGCTCACCCCCCTTGGGGCAGACCTACAATGAGCAGTTCTTC

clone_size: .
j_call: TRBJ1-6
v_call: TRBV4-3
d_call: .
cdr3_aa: CASSQEWWTDNSPLHF
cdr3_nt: TGCGCCAGCAGCCAAGAATGGTGGACAGATAATTCACCCCTCCACTTT

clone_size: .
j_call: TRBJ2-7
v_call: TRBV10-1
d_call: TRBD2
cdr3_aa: CATKASGDYEQYF
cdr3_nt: TGCGCCACCAAGGCTAGCGGCGACTACGAGCAGTACTTC

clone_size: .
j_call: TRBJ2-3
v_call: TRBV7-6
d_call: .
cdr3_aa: CASSLSAGRLTDTQYF
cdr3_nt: TGTGCCAGCAGCCTCTCCGCAGGGAGGCTCACAGATACGCAGTATTTT

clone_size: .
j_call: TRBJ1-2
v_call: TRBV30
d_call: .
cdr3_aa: CAWSGGNYGYTF
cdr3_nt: TGTGCCTGGAGTGGCGGGAACTATGGCTACACCTTC